Each of the 21 T cell receptor beta chains below was sequenced from the same sample in a study of cytomegalovirus exposure and HLA in healthy donors. Primers: 60 Vbeta forward and 13 Jbeta reverse. The protocol was immunoSEQ multiplex PCR, while the TCRdb copy is restricted to in-frame clones and leaves out a portion. The sample shows roughly 120,000 clones, 80% of them seen only once. The sequenced sample consisted of PBMCs. The receptors here all came from a man aged 25 to 45 in good health and CMV-seronegative.

The gene calls are TRBV27 and TRBJ2-1, with D maybe TRBD1 (5 bases). Trimming left V 6 bases short and J 2 bases short, with 17 bases between. Germline V gene lookup returns CDR1 MNHEY and CDR2 SMNVEV (reference sequence). The CDR3 contains 16 residues. CDR3 DNA: TGTGCCAGCAGCCCCTTTCAGGGTGGGGCCTACAATGAGCAGTTCTTC. This codes for CASSPFQGGAYNEQFF.

The chain has TRBV6-5 and TRBJ1-1, with TRBD1 as a possible D gene (6 bases). Per germline, CDR1 MNHEY and CDR2 SVGAGI. V lost 5 bases, J lost 0 bases, and 10 bases lay in between. The CDR3 runs to 14 residues. The chain's CDR3 is CASSERGMNTEAFF. The CDR3 nucleotides read TGTGCCAGCAGTGAGAGGGGGATGAACACTGAAGCTTTCTTT.

The chain is built from TRBV15 and TRBJ1-5, with 9 bases identical to TRBD1. Germline V CDR1 and CDR2: LNHNV, YYDKDF (reference sequence). Germline trimming cut 5 bases from V and 3 bases from J; bases unmatched to any gene: 5. The CDR3 is made up of 15 amino acids. The CDR3 nucleotides are TGTGCCACCAGCGGAGGACAGGGGTTCAATCAGCCCCAGCATTTT. Encoded protein: CATSGGQGFNQPQHF.

The rearrangement uses TRBV9 and TRBJ1-6, with D perhaps matching TRBD1 (5 bases). CDR3 length: 15 residues. V lost 4 bases and J lost 10, with 18 bases in between. In germline, CDR1 is SGDLS, CDR2 YYNGEE. The CDR3 loop is CASSPRSGWESPLHF. In DNA form, the CDR3 reads TGTGCCAGCAGCCCTCGGTCAGGGTGGGAATCACCCCTCCACTTT.

This clone was counted once. The chain links TRBV5-4 to TRBJ1-1; 7 bases fit TRBD1. CDR3 length equals 13 residues. The ends lost 1 base at V and 6 bases at J; junction bases unmatched: 3. Germline CDR1 and CDR2: SGHNT and YYREEE (reference sequence). CDR3 DNA sequence: TGTGCCAGCAGCTTGCGACAGGGCCCTGAAGCTTTCTTT. Translating gives CASSLRQGPEAFF.

V usage is TRBV4-2 and J usage is TRBJ1-1; D is uncertain. Germline V CDR1 and CDR2: LGHNA, YNFKEQ. The CDR3 runs 16 residues. Trimming cost V 0 bases and J 11 bases, with 22 bases left between them. CDR3: CASSQDPGEGEIEAFF. The CDR3 bases are TGTGCCAGCAGCCAAGATCCCGGGGAGGGTGAGATAGAGGCTTTCTTT.

In its sample, this clone was seen once. The gene calls are TRBV7-9 and TRBJ2-1; the match to TRBD2 covers 12 bases. The CDR3 consists of 16 residues. Germline trimming cut 1 base from V and 6 bases from J; bases unmatched to any gene: 4. Germline CDR1 and CDR2: SEHNR and FQNEAQ (reference sequence). The CDR3 protein is CASSLGASGRANEQFF. CDR3 DNA sequence: TGTGCCAGCAGCTTAGGGGCTAGCGGGAGGGCCAATGAGCAGTTCTTC.

The rearrangement links TRBV5-1 to TRBJ2-2; D gene ambiguous. V shed 3 bases and J shed 3 bases, with 9 bases lying between them. The CDR3 is 14 residues long. Per the germline V gene, CDR1 is SGHRS and CDR2 is YFSETQ. The CDR3 loop reads CASSSRTDTGELFF. The DNA for the CDR3 is TGCGCCAGCAGCTCTCGCACGGACACCGGGGAGCTGTTTTTT.

Regarding this clone: Other nucleotide sequences from this sample produce the same CDR3. The chain couples TRBV19 to TRBJ1-1; TRBD1 is a possible D gene (5 bases). V was clipped by 3 bases and J by 4 bases, with 9 bases between them. The CDR3 extends over 13 amino acids. Germline V gene data show CDR1 as LNHDA and CDR2 as SQIVND (reference sequence). The CDR3 loop is CASSIAGGTEAFF. The CDR3 nucleotides are TGTGCCAGTAGTATTGCCGGGGGCACTGAAGCTTTCTTT.

V and J are TRBV28 and TRBJ2-7, with D possibly matching TRBD2 (6 bases). V was cut by 8 bases and J by 5 bases, with 7 bases left in between. The CDR3 sequence is 10 residues long. Looked up from germline, CDR1 is MDHEN and CDR2 is SYDVKM. The CDR3 spells CASRGNEQYF. In DNA form, the CDR3 reads TGTGCCAGCCGCGGGAACGAGCAGTACTTC. Full variable domain (remainder filled in from reference TRBV28 and TRBJ2-7): DVKVTQSSRYLVKRTGEKVFLECVQDMDHENMFWYRQDPGLGLRLIYFSYDVKMKEKGDIPEGYSVSREKKERFSLILESASTNQTSMYLCASRGNEQYFGPGTRLTVT.

This sequence joins TRBV7-6 and TRBJ2-5; perhaps TRBD2 as D (6 bases). Germline V gene lookup returns CDR1 SGHVS and CDR2 FNYEAQ. The CDR3 has 14 amino acids. V was trimmed by 1 base and J by 4 bases, leaving 10 bases between them. The CDR3 DNA reads TGTGCCAGCAGCTTAGGCGCGGGAACAGAGACCCAGTACTTC. Its protein product is CASSLGAGTETQYF. The full variable domain, completed using reference TRBV7-6 and TRBJ2-5, is GAGVSQSPRYKVTKRGQDVALRCDPISGHVSLYWYRQALGQGPEFLTYFNYEAQQDKSGLPNDRFSAERPEGSISTLTIQRTEQRDSAMYRCASSLGAGTETQYFGPGTRLLVL.

V and J are TRBV5-6 and TRBJ2-7, with 7 bases fitting TRBD2. V lost 0 bases to trimming and J lost 3 bases; unmatched junction nucleotides: 3. The CDR3 sequence is 14 residues long. Germline V gene sequence: CDR1 SGHDT, CDR2 YYEEEE. The CDR3: CASSLAGGSYEQYF. Here the CDR3 DNA reads TGTGCCAGCAGCTTGGCGGGCGGGAGCTACGAGCAGTACTTC.

The chain links TRBV21-1 to TRBJ2-7; TRBD2, the table's D call, was not compared with the DNA. TRBV21-1 is shown as a pseudogene. This CDR3 comprises 19 residues. CDR3 nucleotide sequence: TGTGCCAGCAGCCGAAAGCAAAACCCCGAGACTAGCAGGCCTTACGAGCAGTACTTC. This codes for CASSRKQNPETSRPYEQYF.

The V call is TRBV14, the J call TRBJ1-2; 9 positions match TRBD1. Germline V gene sequence: CDR1 SGHDN, CDR2 FVKESK. This CDR3 is 15 amino acids long. The V segment lost 2 bases and the J segment 6 bases; nucleotides outside the gene matches: 7. The CDR3 coding sequence is TGTGCCAGCAGCCAAACGACAGGGGGTTGGGATGGCTACACCTTC. Translated, it gives CASSQTTGGWDGYTF.

The chain recombines TRBV4-1 with TRBJ1-1; possibly TRBD1 for D (5 bases). CDR1 is MGHRA, CDR2 YSYEKL, per germline. V lost 5 bases and J lost 10, with 11 bases in between. The CDR3 sequence is 11 residues long. The CDR3 loop reads CASSSLGGAFF. CDR3 DNA: TGCGCCAGCAGCTCCCTCGGGGGAGCTTTCTTT.

This clone has more than one count but fewer than ten. The rearrangement uses TRBV5-6 and TRBJ1-4; 8 positions match TRBD1. V dropped 1 base and J dropped 5; count of bases not matched to a gene: 4. CDR1 and CDR2 from the germline V gene are SGHDT and YYEEEE. The CDR3 is 15 amino acids. CDR3 bases: TGTGCCAGCAGCTTGTGGGGGACAGGAAATGAAAAACTGTTTTTT. The encoded protein is CASSLWGTGNEKLFF.

This clone has a handful of counts. The rearrangement uses TRBV5-1 and TRBJ2-7, with 9 bases fitting TRBD1. Trimming cost V 4 bases and J 4 bases; bases outside gene matches: 12. The CDR3 is 16 residues long. From germline, CDR1 is SGHRS and CDR2 YFSETQ. CDR3 loop: CASSPDGTGMRYEQYF. The CDR3 coding sequence is TGCGCCAGCAGCCCGGACGGGACAGGGATGAGATACGAGCAGTACTTC.

The chain employs TRBV5-1 and TRBJ2-5; 10 bases map to TRBD1. In germline, CDR1 is SGHRS, CDR2 YFSETQ. Germline trimming cut 1 base from V and 1 base from J; bases unmatched to any gene: 10. CDR3 length: 18 amino acids. This CDR3 reads CASSLYYSDRGRQETQYF. CDR3 in DNA: TGCGCCAGCAGCTTGTACTATTCAGACAGGGGGCGCCAAGAGACCCAGTACTTC.

This clone was found once. V and J are TRBV5-4 and TRBJ2-3; 13 nucleotides match TRBD2. CDR3 length equals 16 residues. Trimming at V came to 4 bases and at J to 1 base, leaving 3 bases not matched to a gene. The germline CDR1 and CDR2 sequences are SGHNT and YYREEE (reference sequence). This chain's CDR3 is CASSRGLAGRTDTQYF. CDR3 coding DNA: TGTGCCAGCAGCCGGGGACTAGCGGGACGCACAGATACGCAGTATTTT.

V is TRBV4-1 and J is TRBJ2-1; 10 positions agree with TRBD2. CDR3 size: 18 residues. V was clipped by 1 base and J by 4 bases; unmatched bases: 10. CDR1 is MGHRA, CDR2 YSYEKL, per germline. This chain's CDR3 is CASSQVASGLASYNEQFF. CDR3 DNA: TGCGCCAGCAGCCAAGTAGCATCGGGACTAGCGTCATACAATGAGCAGTTCTTC.

The chain recombines TRBV6-6 with TRBJ2-3; D not resolved. The V gene's germline CDR1 is MNHNY and CDR2 SVGAGI (reference sequence). V gave up 6 bases and J gave up 1 base, with 8 bases separating them. The CDR3 runs 13 residues. CDR3 bases: TGTGCCAGCAGCCTGAGTGGCACAGATACGCAGTATTTT. Translating it yields CASSLSGTDTQYF.